Listed below are T cell receptor beta chains from one sample, sequenced in a study of blood T cell repertoires in COVID-19. Libraries were prepared by immunoSEQ multiplex PCR; TCRdb keeps only in-frame clonotypes and omits some of them. The table has about 150,000 clones, approximately 82% seen once. The sequenced sample consisted of peripheral blood. These receptors came from a human donor with acute or convalescent COVID-19. The donor label of this sample is uncertain. The CDR3 runs from the conserved cysteine through the conserved F or W. The order of the fields is clone size, D gene, J gene, V gene, CDR3 protein, CDR3 DNA. The D gene is left open where the match is weak. For some rows the clone size is stated as once, few or many, or as a class when expanded; others skip it.

clone size: NA; D gene: TRBD2; J gene: TRBJ2-1; V gene: TRBV5-1; CDR3 protein: CASNIAGDYNEQFF; CDR3 DNA: TGCGCCAGCAATATAGCGGGGGACTACAATGAGCAGTTCTTC
clone size: NA; D gene: TRBD2; J gene: TRBJ2-3; V gene: TRBV9; CDR3 protein: CASSVEPGGQDTQYF; CDR3 DNA: TGTGCCAGCAGCGTAGAGCCGGGGGGGCAGGATACGCAGTATTTT
clone size: NA; D gene: NA; J gene: TRBJ2-7; V gene: TRBV15; CDR3 protein: CATSRDTAAYEQYF; CDR3 DNA: TGTGCCACCAGCAGAGATACAGCCGCCTACGAGCAGTACTTC
clone size: NA; D gene: NA; J gene: TRBJ2-1; V gene: TRBV12-5; CDR3 protein: CASGRDWAKQFF; CDR3 DNA: TGTGCTAGTGGCCGGGACTGGGCTAAGCAGTTCTTC
clone size: NA; D gene: NA; J gene: TRBJ1-2; V gene: TRBV5-6; CDR3 protein: CASSFFASITRGYTF; CDR3 DNA: TGTGCCAGCAGCTTCTTCGCGTCCATCACGCGTGGCTACACCTTC
clone size: NA; D gene: NA; J gene: TRBJ1-1; V gene: TRBV7-8; CDR3 protein: CASSLSMTGRIAEAFF; CDR3 DNA: TGTGCCAGCAGCTTATCAATGACAGGAAGGATAGCTGAAGCTTTCTTT
clone size: once; D gene: TRBD1; J gene: TRBJ1-5; V gene: TRBV30; CDR3 protein: CAWSAGQVGRDQPQHF; CDR3 DNA: TGTGCCTGGAGTGCAGGACAGGTCGGCCGGGATCAGCCCCAGCATTTT
clone size: NA; D gene: TRBD2; J gene: TRBJ2-1; V gene: TRBV3-1/TRBV3-2; CDR3 protein: CASSSRLAGGNEQFF; CDR3 DNA: TGTGCCAGCAGCTCTCGACTAGCGGGGGGGAATGAGCAGTTCTTC
clone size: once; D gene: TRBD2; J gene: TRBJ2-3; V gene: TRBV3-1/TRBV3-2; CDR3 protein: CASSQGAASGGLVDTQYF; CDR3 DNA: TGTGCCAGCAGCCAAGGTGCGGCTAGCGGGGGATTAGTAGATACGCAGTATTTT
clone size: NA; D gene: NA; J gene: TRBJ1-3; V gene: TRBV6-4; CDR3 protein: CASSVTASGNTIYF; CDR3 DNA: TGTGCCAGCAGTGTGACAGCCTCTGGAAACACCATATATTTT
clone size: NA; D gene: NA; J gene: TRBJ1-2; V gene: TRBV30; CDR3 protein: CAWSATNYGYTF; CDR3 DNA: TGTGCCTGGAGTGCCACAAACTATGGCTACACCTTC
clone size: NA; D gene: NA; J gene: TRBJ1-1; V gene: TRBV29-1; CDR3 protein: CSVTRELNTEAFF; CDR3 DNA: TGCAGCGTGACCAGGGAACTGAACACTGAAGCTTTCTTT
clone size: NA; D gene: TRBD1; J gene: TRBJ1-2; V gene: TRBV7-9; CDR3 protein: CASSLGTGHYGYTF; CDR3 DNA: TGTGCCAGCAGCCTCGGGACAGGACACTATGGCTACACCTTC
clone size: NA; D gene: TRBD1; J gene: TRBJ2-4; V gene: TRBV4-2; CDR3 protein: CASSQVTRDSQNIQYF; CDR3 DNA: TGTGCCAGCAGCCAAGTGACAAGGGACAGTCAAAACATTCAGTACTTC
clone size: once; D gene: TRBD1; J gene: TRBJ1-2; V gene: TRBV6-5; CDR3 protein: CASGRTGRGYGYTF; CDR3 DNA: TGTGCCAGCGGCCGGACAGGTCGTGGCTATGGCTACACCTTC
clone size: NA; D gene: TRBD1; J gene: TRBJ1-5; V gene: TRBV19; CDR3 protein: CASSMGRDRGSFNQPQHF; CDR3 DNA: TGTGCCAGTAGTATGGGTCGGGACAGGGGCTCATTCAATCAGCCCCAGCATTTT
clone size: NA; D gene: TRBD1; J gene: TRBJ1-5; V gene: TRBV6-5; CDR3 protein: CASGGGRGQPQHF; CDR3 DNA: TGTGCCAGCGGAGGGGGCAGAGGTCAGCCCCAGCATTTT
clone size: NA; D gene: TRBD1; J gene: TRBJ1-2; V gene: TRBV4-1; CDR3 protein: CASSPQGGNYGYTF; CDR3 DNA: TGCGCCAGCAGCCCTCAGGGGGGAAACTATGGCTACACCTTC
clone size: NA; D gene: NA; J gene: TRBJ1-3; V gene: TRBV2; CDR3 protein: CASRRQGNTIYF; CDR3 DNA: TGTGCCAGCAGGAGGCAGGGAAACACCATATATTTT
clone size: few; D gene: NA; J gene: TRBJ1-1; V gene: TRBV2; CDR3 protein: CASSEALREGKAFF; CDR3 DNA: TGTGCCAGCAGTGAAGCGCTCAGGGAGGGTAAGGCTTTCTTT
clone size: NA; D gene: TRBD1; J gene: TRBJ1-5; V gene: TRBV7-2; CDR3 protein: CASSLGQGRNQPQHF; CDR3 DNA: TGTGCCAGCAGCCTAGGACAGGGCCGGAATCAGCCCCAGCATTTT
clone size: NA; D gene: NA; J gene: TRBJ2-7; V gene: TRBV7-6; CDR3 protein: CASSPYRAESSYEQYF; CDR3 DNA: TGTGCCAGCAGCCCATACAGGGCGGAATCGTCCTACGAGCAGTACTTC
clone size: NA; D gene: TRBD1; J gene: TRBJ1-5; V gene: TRBV6-5; CDR3 protein: CASSFRQGGQPQHF; CDR3 DNA: TGTGCCAGCAGTTTTAGACAGGGAGGACAGCCCCAGCATTTT
clone size: NA; D gene: TRBD1; J gene: TRBJ1-2; V gene: TRBV5-1; CDR3 protein: CASRPDRGTDGYTF; CDR3 DNA: TGCGCCAGCAGGCCCGACAGGGGGACGGATGGCTACACCTTC
clone size: many; D gene: NA; J gene: TRBJ1-5; V gene: TRBV19; CDR3 protein: CASSSLQVGGSNQPQHF; CDR3 DNA: TGTGCCAGTAGTAGCTTACAGGTCGGGGGGAGCAATCAGCCCCAGCATTTT
clone size: NA; D gene: TRBD2; J gene: TRBJ2-5; V gene: TRBV6-5; CDR3 protein: CASTMAGGLETQYF; CDR3 DNA: TGTGCCAGCACGATGGCGGGGGGGCTGGAGACCCAGTACTTC
clone size: NA; D gene: NA; J gene: TRBJ2-3; V gene: TRBV10-3; CDR3 protein: CAISEVTRSPTDTQYF; CDR3 DNA: TGTGCCATCAGTGAGGTAACGAGAAGCCCCACAGATACGCAGTATTTT
clone size: few; D gene: TRBD2; J gene: TRBJ2-2; V gene: TRBV29-1; CDR3 protein: CSVIRGANTGELFF; CDR3 DNA: TGCAGCGTTATCCGGGGGGCGAACACCGGGGAGCTGTTTTTT
clone size: few; D gene: TRBD2; J gene: TRBJ2-1; V gene: TRBV27; CDR3 protein: CASSLFTGGQNEQFF; CDR3 DNA: TGTGCCAGCAGTTTATTTACGGGGGGGCAGAATGAGCAGTTCTTC
clone size: NA; D gene: NA; J gene: TRBJ2-1; V gene: TRBV5-1; CDR3 protein: CASSLRLAWYNEQFF; CDR3 DNA: TGCGCCAGCAGCTTGCGTCTAGCGTGGTACAATGAGCAGTTCTTC
clone size: NA; D gene: TRBD1; J gene: TRBJ2-1; V gene: TRBV7-2; CDR3 protein: CASSLKGARIGQFF; CDR3 DNA: TGTGCCAGCAGCTTAAAGGGGGCGCGAATTGGGCAGTTCTTC
clone size: NA; D gene: TRBD1; J gene: TRBJ1-2; V gene: TRBV2; CDR3 protein: CASSPTGVISYTF; CDR3 DNA: TGTGCCAGCAGTCCTACAGGGGTTATAAGCTACACCTTC
clone size: NA; D gene: TRBD1; J gene: TRBJ1-1; V gene: TRBV7-2; CDR3 protein: CASSSPTGALSTEAFF; CDR3 DNA: TGTGCCAGCAGCTCCCCGACAGGGGCGTTGAGCACTGAAGCTTTCTTT
clone size: NA; D gene: NA; J gene: TRBJ1-2; V gene: TRBV4-1; CDR3 protein: CASSQVTASYGYTF; CDR3 DNA: TGCGCCAGCAGCCAAGTCACAGCCTCCTATGGCTACACCTTC
clone size: many; D gene: TRBD2; J gene: TRBJ2-1; V gene: TRBV11-2; CDR3 protein: CASSLEPSGVAEQFF; CDR3 DNA: TGTGCCAGCAGCTTAGAACCTAGCGGGGTGGCTGAGCAGTTCTTC
clone size: NA; D gene: NA; J gene: TRBJ1-2; V gene: TRBV10-1; CDR3 protein: CASSPAGKYGYTF; CDR3 DNA: TGCGCCAGCAGCCCGGCAGGGAAGTATGGCTACACCTTC
clone size: NA; D gene: NA; J gene: TRBJ2-7; V gene: TRBV29-1; CDR3 protein: CSVSGGRPYEQYF; CDR3 DNA: TGCAGCGTTTCGGGCGGGCGTCCCTACGAGCAGTACTTC
clone size: once; D gene: NA; J gene: TRBJ2-7; V gene: TRBV21-1; CDR3 protein: CATAGNRGDYEQYF; CDR3 DNA: TGTGCCACCGCTGGGAACAGGGGAGACTACGAGCAGTACTTC
clone size: NA; D gene: NA; J gene: TRBJ1-2; V gene: TRBV16; CDR3 protein: CASSPNIQTTNYGYTF; CDR3 DNA: TGTGCCAGCAGCCCCAATATACAGACCACTAACTATGGCTACACCTTC
clone size: NA; D gene: NA; J gene: TRBJ1-2; V gene: TRBV5-1; CDR3 protein: CASSLTSQGSLLGYTF; CDR3 DNA: TGCGCCAGCAGCTTAACCTCGCAGGGCAGCTTACTCGGCTACACCTTC
clone size: NA; D gene: TRBD2; J gene: TRBJ2-7; V gene: TRBV3-1/TRBV3-2; CDR3 protein: CASSPLGQVAGGSSYEQYF; CDR3 DNA: TGTGCCAGCAGCCCGTTGGGGCAGGTAGCGGGGGGAAGCTCCTACGAGCAGTACTTC
clone size: NA; D gene: NA; J gene: TRBJ2-7; V gene: TRBV7-9; CDR3 protein: CASSVQGLSSYEQYF; CDR3 DNA: TGTGCCAGCAGCGTCCAGGGGCTGAGCTCCTACGAGCAGTACTTC
clone size: NA; D gene: TRBD2; J gene: TRBJ2-3; V gene: TRBV5-1; CDR3 protein: CASSLFGLAGGTDTQYF; CDR3 DNA: TGCGCCAGCAGCCTTTTCGGACTAGCGGGGGGCACAGATACGCAGTATTTT
clone size: NA; D gene: TRBD1; J gene: TRBJ1-5; V gene: TRBV7-2; CDR3 protein: CASSFRGQNNQPQHF; CDR3 DNA: TGTGCCAGCAGCTTTCGGGGACAGAACAATCAGCCCCAGCATTTT
clone size: NA; D gene: NA; J gene: TRBJ1-1; V gene: TRBV6-5; CDR3 protein: CASSYSAGQAFF; CDR3 DNA: TGTGCCAGCAGTTACTCGGCGGGACAAGCTTTCTTT
clone size: NA; D gene: NA; J gene: TRBJ1-2; V gene: TRBV21-1; CDR3 protein: CASSKQQGRGGYTF; CDR3 DNA: TGTGCCAGCAGCAAACAGCAGGGAAGGGGTGGCTACACCTTC
clone size: NA; D gene: NA; J gene: TRBJ1-1; V gene: TRBV10-2; CDR3 protein: CASRRTVNTEAFF; CDR3 DNA: TGCGCCAGCAGAAGGACAGTAAACACTGAAGCTTTCTTT
clone size: NA; D gene: NA; J gene: TRBJ1-1; V gene: TRBV19; CDR3 protein: CASSYLGSTEAFF; CDR3 DNA: TGTGCCAGTAGTTACTTAGGGAGCACTGAAGCTTTCTTT
clone size: few; D gene: NA; J gene: TRBJ1-2; V gene: TRBV5-1; CDR3 protein: CASSLSGNYGYTF; CDR3 DNA: TGCGCCAGCAGCTTGTCAGGGAACTATGGCTACACCTTC
clone size: NA; D gene: NA; J gene: TRBJ1-6; V gene: TRBV30; CDR3 protein: CAWNRANSPLHF; CDR3 DNA: TGTGCCTGGAACAGGGCGAATTCACCCCTCCACTTT
clone size: NA; D gene: NA; J gene: TRBJ1-1; V gene: TRBV6-6; CDR3 protein: CASSYSGYGGTEAFF; CDR3 DNA: TGTGCCAGCAGTTACTCGGGATATGGGGGGACTGAAGCTTTCTTT
clone size: NA; D gene: NA; J gene: TRBJ1-6; V gene: TRBV9; CDR3 protein: CASSALGDRVPPLHF; CDR3 DNA: TGTGCCAGCAGCGCCCTAGGTGACCGGGTCCCACCCCTCCACTTT
clone size: few; D gene: TRBD1; J gene: TRBJ1-2; V gene: TRBV6-1; CDR3 protein: CASSEILGLRQGRGYGYTF; CDR3 DNA: TGTGCCAGCAGTGAAATCCTTGGACTCAGACAGGGCCGAGGCTATGGCTACACCTTC